One and the same sample provided the 21 T cell receptor beta chains below, sequenced in a study of CD8 T cells in ankylosing spondylitis. Study-wide results and caveats: Seven or eight highly homologous variants formed a TCR beta motif that appeared characteristic of ankylosing spondylitis blood.

Which antigens these TCRs recognize remains unknown. TCRdb re-called the 5' RACE reads with MiXCR, one entry per CDR3 protein. The data contain about 540,000 distinct CDR3 sequences, roughly 13% of them seen just once; the ten biggest clones take up nearly 7%. The sequenced sample consisted of blood, either unsorted or a sorted T cell fraction (not recorded which). All receptors come from a male donor with ankylosing spondylitis.

This chain joins TRBV25-1 and TRBJ2-7; D is possibly TRBD1 (6 bases). V dropped 3 bases and J dropped 3 bases, with 15 bases sitting between them. The V gene's germline CDR1 is MGHDK and CDR2 SYGVNS. The CDR3 is 15 amino acids. CDR3 amino acids: CASSDPVQGCYEQYV. In nucleotides, the CDR3 is TGTGCCAGCAGTGACCCCGTTCAGGGGTGCTACGAGCAGTACGTC.

The chain joins TRBV12-3 or TRBV12-4 to TRBJ2-2, with 10 positions matching TRBD1. The V gene end was trimmed by 6 bases and the J gene end by 3 bases; junction bases not matched to a gene: 13. The CDR3 loop spans 18 amino acids. The CDR3 nucleotides are TGTGCCAGCAGCCGCGGGACAGGGGTTACCCGGTACACCGGGGAGCTGTTTTTT. It yields the protein CASSRGTGVTRYTGELFF.

A few counts support this clonotype. The rearrangement links TRBV6-5 to TRBJ2-1; 11 bases map to TRBD2. The CDR3 totals 15 residues. Germline CDR1 is MNHEY and CDR2 is SVGAGI. Unmatched junction bases numbered 1, after V lost 4 bases and J lost 2 bases. CDR3 loop: CASSSSGRTYNEQFF. The CDR3 DNA is TGTGCCAGCAGTTCTAGCGGGAGGACCTACAATGAGCAGTTCTTC.

This clonotype was detected a few times. This chain joins TRBV9 and TRBJ2-7, with D possibly matching TRBD2 (6 bases). Germline CDR1 is SGDLS and CDR2 is YYNGEE. The CDR3 extends over 16 amino acids. Trimming removed 4 bases at V and 7 bases at J, with 24 bases between. CDR3 bases: TGTGCCAGCAGCCCCCGTGGGAGGAAACCTCCGTGGGAGCAGTACGTC. Its translation: CASSPRGRKPPWEQYV.

The CDR3 spells CASSMTGWGGGELFF. The CDR3 coding sequence is TGTGCCAGCAGCATGACAGGTTGGGGAGGCGGGGAGCTGTTTTTT. The chain links TRBV11-3 to TRBJ2-2, with D perhaps matching TRBD1 or TRBD2 (6 bases each). Germline V CDR1 and CDR2: SGHNT, YENEEA. The CDR3 consists of 15 residues. The germline V and J ends were trimmed by 5 bases and 7 bases, with 17 bases remaining between them.

The chain employs TRBV5-1 and TRBJ2-1; a weak D match, TRBD1 (5 bases). This CDR3 contains 14 residues. Trimming pared 2 bases from V and 7 bases from J, leaving 13 bases between. CDR1 is SGHRS, CDR2 YFSETQ, per germline. The CDR3 reads CASSLTWGPNEQFF. CDR3 DNA sequence: TGCGCCAGCAGCTTAACTTGGGGCCCTAATGAGCAGTTCTTC.

In this sample, this clonotype turned up many times. V gene TRBV20-1 combines with J gene TRBJ2-2; 11 positions match TRBD2. The germline V gene has CDR1 DFQATT and CDR2 SNEGSKA (reference sequence). CDR3 length: 15 amino acids. V shed 7 bases and J 8 bases; nucleotides not matched to a gene: 12. The CDR3 coding sequence is TGCAGTGTAGGGACTAGCGGAGTCAATCTGGGGGAGCTGTTTTTT. Residues: CSVGTSGVNLGELFF.

This clonotype came up many times. The chain couples TRBV5-5 to TRBJ2-3, with 9 nucleotides matching TRBD1. This CDR3 region has 15 residues. V gave up 3 bases and J gave up 0 bases; unmatched junction bases: 2. Looked up from germline, CDR1 is SGHKS and CDR2 is YYEKEE (reference sequence). CDR3 in amino acids: CASSSGQGSTDTQYF. CDR3 sequence (DNA): TGTGCCAGCAGCTCGGGACAGGGCAGCACAGATACGCAGTATTTT.

The chain has TRBV20-1 and TRBJ2-3, with a possible D match to TRBD1 (5 bases). The CDR3 length is 13 residues. V lost 8 bases and J lost 0, with 12 bases in between. Germline assignment: CDR1 DFQATT and CDR2 SNEGSKA (reference sequence). The DNA for the CDR3 is TGCAGTCCCACCCCAGGGAGCACAGATACGCAGTATTTT. It is translated as CSPTPGSTDTQYF.

This clonotype was counted only a few times. The J gene is TRBJ2-6, the V gene TRBV25-1; 8 bases map to TRBD2. V lost 11 bases and J lost 0; bases outside the gene matches: 9. The CDR3 runs to 16 residues. Germline V gives CDR1 MGHDK, CDR2 SYGVNS. The CDR3 spells CAAGRGRNSGANVLTF. As DNA, the CDR3 is TGTGCCGCCGGGAGGGGGAGGAACTCTGGGGCCAACGTCCTGACTTTC.

This chain joins TRBV5-5 and TRBJ2-3; 8 nucleotides align to TRBD1. This CDR3 is 15 amino acids long. V lost 3 bases and J lost 2; bases outside the gene matches: 5. Germline-derived CDR1 and CDR2 are SGHKS and YYEKEE (reference sequence). This CDR3 reads CASSSWTGYTDTQYF. The CDR3 DNA is TGTGCCAGCAGCTCCTGGACAGGGTACACAGATACGCAGTATTTT.

This clonotype has a count of ten or more. The V gene is TRBV7-9, the J gene TRBJ1-1; tentatively, D is TRBD1 (5 bases). V lost 0 bases and J lost 10, with 12 bases in between. Germline assignment: CDR1 SEHNR and CDR2 FQNEAQ (reference sequence). This CDR3 region has 13 residues. CDR3 in amino acids: CASSLAGTNAAFF. The CDR3 DNA reads as TGTGCCAGCAGCTTAGCGGGGACGAACGCAGCTTTCTTT.

A few counts support this clonotype. The genes are TRBV24-1 and TRBJ2-7; D may be TRBD2 (5 bases). V was pared by 0 bases and J by 5 bases, with 10 bases between. CDR1 KGHDR and CDR2 SFDVKD come from the germline V gene. The CDR3 has 14 amino acids. The DNA for the CDR3 is TGTGCCACCAGTGATTTGTCGGGGATGGACGAGCAGTACGTC. Amino acid sequence: CATSDLSGMDEQYV.

V and J are TRBV7-2 and TRBJ2-2; D call uncertain. This CDR3 has 15 amino acids. V lost 4 bases and J 4 bases, leaving 13 bases between the germline ends. CDR1 and CDR2 (germline): SGHTA, FQGNSA. The CDR3 sequence is CASSYSGPITGELFF. Here the CDR3 DNA reads TGTGCCAGCAGCTATTCCGGGCCCATCACCGGGGAGCTGTTTTTT.

The chain is built from TRBV9 and TRBJ2-5; TRBD1 aligns across 8 bases. Germline V gene data show CDR1 as SGDLS and CDR2 as YYNGEE. This CDR3 region has 16 residues. J lost 1 base, V lost 3 bases, and 8 bases had no gene match. CDR3 loop: CASSEGQGQFQETQYF. The CDR3 DNA follows: TGTGCCAGCAGCGAAGGACAGGGCCAGTTCCAAGAGACCCAGTACTTC.

V usage is TRBV6-1 and J usage is TRBJ1-5, with 8 bases lining up with TRBD1. CDR3 size: 15 residues. Germline assignment: CDR1 MNHNS and CDR2 SASEGT. Unmatched junction bases numbered 3, after V lost 3 bases and J lost 2 bases. CDR3 residues: CASSERGQGNQPQHF. CDR3 DNA sequence: TGTGCCAGCAGTGAGAGGGGACAGGGCAATCAGCCCCAGCATTTT.

This clonotype was detected a few times. The rearrangement joins TRBV2 to TRBJ2-1; D possibly uses TRBD1 or TRBD2 (5 bases each). Between the trimmed V and J ends, which lost 6 bases and 7 bases, there was a span of 13 bases. The CDR3 runs to 13 residues. Germline values: CDR1 SNHLY, CDR2 FYNNEI. CDR3 protein: CASRRGQGNEQFF. DNA for the CDR3: TGTGCCAGCAGAAGAGGGCAGGGTAATGAGCAGTTCTTC.

Many counts were recorded for this clonotype. The chain uses TRBV12-3 or TRBV12-4 and TRBJ2-1, with 7 bases aligning to TRBD2. Losses at the gene ends were 6 bases for V and 10 bases for J; bases not matched to a gene: 6. The CDR3 totals 12 residues. CDR3 bases: TGTGCCAGCAGACCAGGACTAGGAGAGCAGTTCTTC. This translates into CASRPGLGEQFF.

The table lists this clonotype with a few counts. The rearrangement joins TRBV4-2 to TRBJ2-3; 8 bases match TRBD2. This CDR3 has 18 residues. Germline loops: CDR1 LGHNA, CDR2 YNFKEQ. The V segment lost 0 bases and the J segment 2 bases; nucleotides outside the gene matches: 10. Written as DNA, the CDR3 is TGTGCCAGCAGCCAAGATCTGGGGCTAGCGGGCCCCACAGATACGCAGTATTTT. Translating it yields CASSQDLGLAGPTDTQYF.

V usage is TRBV24-1 and J usage is TRBJ2-5, with 9 bases lining up with TRBD1. The trim removed 4 bases at V and 5 bases at J, leaving 13 bases unmatched. The CDR3 has 17 residues. Per the germline V gene, CDR1 is KGHDR and CDR2 is SFDVKD. CDR3 bases: TGTGCCACCAGTGACACTCGGACAGGGGTAGTTCGGGAGACCCAGTACTTC. Protein: CATSDTRTGVVRETQYF.

This clonotype was counted a few times. The V call is TRBV5-4, the J call TRBJ2-3, with 9 positions matching TRBD2. Germline loops: CDR1 SGHNT, CDR2 YYREEE (reference sequence). This CDR3 region has 15 residues. V lost 0 bases, J lost 3 bases, and 2 bases stayed unmatched. CDR3 DNA sequence: TGTGCCAGCAGCTTGGATAGCGGGAGTACAGATACGCAGTATTTT. It encodes CASSLDSGSTDTQYF.